The 11 T cell receptor beta chains listed next were all sequenced from one sample in a study of T-cell memory formation after mild COVID-19. TCRdb analysed the 5' RACE reads with MiXCR anew, one entry per CDR3 protein. The table records a few hundred thousand distinct CDR3 sequences, about 17% of them present only once. Sequenced input: PBMCs or a T cell subset sorted from them (not recorded which). These receptor sequences come from a man younger than 35 who had mild COVID-19 (a few samples of this study predate the infection). Cell type and time point are not known.

The CDR3 DNA follows: TGTGCCAGCAGTTTGGCGGAAAGGGGCTACACCTTC. The encoded protein is CASSLAERGYTF. The rearrangement uses TRBV12-3 or TRBV12-4 and TRBJ1-2; D is unresolved. Trimming removed 3 bases at V and 8 bases at J, with 10 bases between. The CDR3 covers 12 residues.

The chain couples TRBV5-1 to TRBJ1-3; no clear D gene. Trimming removed 2 bases from V and 0 bases from J, with 15 bases in between. Germline V lookup: CDR1 SGHRS, CDR2 YFSETQ. CDR3 length equals 17 residues. The CDR3 coding sequence is TGCGCCAGCAGCTTATCCCAGGTCTTTTCCTCTGGAAACACCATATATTTT. This encodes CASSLSQVFSSGNTIYF.

To note about this clonotype: The junction does not match germline at one end; this may be a read error. The V gene is TRBV29-1, the J gene TRBJ1-2, with D possibly matching TRBD1 (5 bases). There are 11 residues in the CDR3. Looked up from germline, CDR1 is SQVTM and CDR2 is ANQGSEA. The CDR3 sequence is CSVGGTEDWAF. In nucleotides, the CDR3 is TGCAGCGTTGGTGGGACGGAGGATTGGGCCTTC.

This clonotype came up many times. The chain has TRBV29-1 and TRBJ1-1, with 11 nucleotides matching TRBD1. Losses at the gene ends were 1 base for V and 1 base for J; bases not matched to a gene: 2. This CDR3 region has 15 residues. Germline CDR1 reads SQVTM; CDR2 reads ANQGSEA. CDR3 amino acids: CSVEGDRGTNTEAFF. The CDR3, as DNA: TGCAGCGTTGAAGGGGACAGGGGGACGAACACTGAAGCTTTCTTT.

This chain uses TRBV6-6 with TRBJ2-1; 14 bases map to TRBD2. CDR3 length equals 17 residues. The V and J ends lost 2 bases and 11 bases, in that order; junction bases with no gene match: 11. Germline CDR1 and CDR2: MNHNY and SVGAGI (reference sequence). The CDR3 sequence is CASSYDPGTSGGAKQFF. CDR3 sequence (DNA): TGTGCCAGCAGTTACGATCCCGGGACTAGCGGGGGTGCTAAGCAGTTCTTC.

This clonotype was counted only a few times. This chain joins TRBV5-1 and TRBJ2-3, with D tentatively TRBD2 (5 bases). Trimming removed 4 bases from V and 2 bases from J, with 11 bases in between. This CDR3 spans 14 amino acids. Germline CDR1 and CDR2: SGHRS and YFSETQ. Written as DNA, the CDR3 is TGCGCCAGCAGCACCGGACTCCTCACAGATACGCAGTATTTT. Encoded protein: CASSTGLLTDTQYF. Based on the CDR3 plus reference TRBV5-1 and TRBJ2-3, the full variable domain is KAGVTQTPRYLIKTRGQQVTLSCSPISGHRSVSWYQQTPGQGLQFLFEYFSETQRNKGNFPGRFSGRQFSNSRSEMNVSTLELGDSALYLCASSTGLLTDTQYFGPGTRLTVL.

The chain joins TRBV6-6 to TRBJ2-7; D not resolved. The CDR3 covers 14 residues. Germline lookup yields CDR1 MNHNY and CDR2 SVGAGI (reference sequence). Trimming stripped 2 bases from V and 0 bases from J, with 8 bases between. CDR3 DNA: TGTGCCAGCAGTTACAGGGTAAGCTCCTACGAGCAGTACGTC. It is translated as CASSYRVSSYEQYV.

At least ten counts were recorded for this clonotype. This chain links TRBV7-2 with TRBJ2-1; D possibly corresponds to TRBD2 (6 bases). This CDR3 region has 10 residues. With 10 bases removed from V and 9 bases from J, the gap between germline ends came to 10 bases. Germline CDR1 and CDR2: SGHTA and FQGNSA. The CDR3 here is CATGEVEQFF. The DNA for the CDR3 is TGTGCCACCGGGGAGGTTGAGCAGTTCTTC. The full variable domain, rest sourced from reference TRBV7-2 and TRBJ2-1, is GAGVSQSPSNKVTEKGKDVELRCDPISGHTALYWYRQSLGQGLEFLIYFQGNSAPDKSGLPSDRFSAERTGGSVSTLTIQRTQQEDSAVYLCATGEVEQFFGPGTRLTVL.

This clonotype was found a few times. This sequence joins TRBV29-1 and TRBJ2-7, with TRBD1 matching over 10 bases. The V gene end was trimmed by 8 bases and the J gene end by 0 bases; junction bases not matched to a gene: 7. The CDR3 loop spans 14 amino acids. CDR1 and CDR2 (germline): SQVTM, ANQGSEA. DNA of the CDR3: TGCAGCACATCCGGGACAGGGGACTCCTACGAGCAGTACTTC. Its translation: CSTSGTGDSYEQYF.

This chain uses TRBV4-3 with TRBJ2-7, with D hard to call. Germline values: CDR1 LGHNA, CDR2 YSLEER. With 1 base removed from V and 0 bases from J, the gap between germline ends came to 13 bases. The CDR3 loop spans 16 amino acids. CDR3 DNA: TGCGCCAGCAGCCAAGGCCTTCTTGGCCTCTCCTACGAGCAGTACTTC. Its translation: CASSQGLLGLSYEQYF.

The rearrangement uses TRBV7-2 and TRBJ1-6; 8 bases are shared with TRBD1. This CDR3 region has 14 residues. J gave up 7 bases and V 3 bases, and 2 bases lay outside the gene matches. Germline assignment: CDR1 SGHTA and CDR2 FQGNSA. CDR3 loop: CASSFRQGNSPLHF. The DNA for the CDR3 is TGTGCCAGCAGCTTCCGACAGGGGAATTCACCCCTCCACTTT.